This TCR beta chain emerged from a study of Ad26.COV2.S vaccination and SARS-CoV-2 variants. Study summary: The study gave Ad26.COV2.S intramuscularly, once or twice 56 days apart. Points from the study as a whole: Total T cell responses, in the TCR breadth and depth analyses, may have been underestimated.

Noted treatment: about 20 received Ad26.COV2.S at low or high dose, single or two shots; a few received placebo; per-sample allocation not given. Samples were taken on day 63 after the first vaccine or placebo injection. With regard to this clone: The target antigen is unknown.

The germline CDR1 and CDR2 sequences are SGHVS and FNYEAQ. The germline V and J ends were trimmed by 1 base and 3 bases, with 13 bases remaining between them. The CDR3 is made up of 15 amino acids. TCRdb's copy holds only in-frame clones and misses some; the assay was immunoSEQ multiplex PCR. Counted here are about 370,000 clones, around nine tenths occurring once; the ten biggest clones make up under 3.5%. The TCR comes from a person aged 18-65 years who received the Ad26.COV2.S COVID-19 vaccine or a placebo. The chain carries TRBV7-6 and TRBJ2-7, with D perhaps matching TRBD1 (6 bases). The source was peripheral blood, collected in a trial of Ad26.COV2.S vaccine versus placebo. CDR3 sequence (DNA): TGTGCCAGCAGCTTAGGTGGGACAAGGGACTACGAGCAGTACTTC. Translating it yields CASSLGGTRDYEQYF.